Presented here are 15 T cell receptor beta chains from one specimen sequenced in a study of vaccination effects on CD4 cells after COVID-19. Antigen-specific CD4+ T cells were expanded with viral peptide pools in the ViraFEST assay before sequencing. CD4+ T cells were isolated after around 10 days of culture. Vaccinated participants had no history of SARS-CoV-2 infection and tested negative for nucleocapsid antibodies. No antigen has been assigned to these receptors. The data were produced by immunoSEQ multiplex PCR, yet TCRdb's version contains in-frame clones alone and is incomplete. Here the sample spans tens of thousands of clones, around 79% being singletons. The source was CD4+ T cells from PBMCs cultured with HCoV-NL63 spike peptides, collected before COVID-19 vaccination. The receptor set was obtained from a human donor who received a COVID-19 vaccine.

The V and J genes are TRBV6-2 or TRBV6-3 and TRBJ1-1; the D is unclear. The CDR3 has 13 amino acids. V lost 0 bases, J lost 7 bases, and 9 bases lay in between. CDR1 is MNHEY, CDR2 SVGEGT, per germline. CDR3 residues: CASSYSGEREAFF. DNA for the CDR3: TGTGCCAGCAGTTACTCAGGAGAGCGTGAAGCTTTCTTT.

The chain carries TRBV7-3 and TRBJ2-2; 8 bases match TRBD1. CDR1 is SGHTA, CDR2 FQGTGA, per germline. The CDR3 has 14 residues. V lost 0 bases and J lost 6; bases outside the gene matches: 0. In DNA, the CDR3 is TGTGCCAGCAGCTTAACGACAGGGGCCGGGGAGCTGTTTTTT. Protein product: CASSLTTGAGELFF.

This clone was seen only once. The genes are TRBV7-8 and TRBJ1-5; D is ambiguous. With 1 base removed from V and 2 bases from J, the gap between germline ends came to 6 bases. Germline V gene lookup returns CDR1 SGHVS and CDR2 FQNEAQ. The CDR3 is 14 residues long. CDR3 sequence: CASSLVAGNQPQHF. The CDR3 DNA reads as TGTGCCAGCAGCTTAGTCGCCGGCAATCAGCCCCAGCATTTT.

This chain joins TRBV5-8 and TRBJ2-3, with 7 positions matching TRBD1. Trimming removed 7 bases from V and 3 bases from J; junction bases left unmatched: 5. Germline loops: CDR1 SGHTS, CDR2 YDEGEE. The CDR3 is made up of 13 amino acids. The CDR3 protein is CASPGRGTDTQYF. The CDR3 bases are TGTGCCAGCCCAGGCAGGGGGACAGATACGCAGTATTTT.

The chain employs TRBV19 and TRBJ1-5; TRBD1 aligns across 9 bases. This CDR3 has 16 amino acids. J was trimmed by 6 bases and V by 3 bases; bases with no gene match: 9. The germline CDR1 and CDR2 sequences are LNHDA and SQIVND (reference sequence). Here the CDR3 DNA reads TGTGCCAGTAGTATTTTAGGGACAGGGATGCCTCAGCCCCAGCATTTT. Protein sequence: CASSILGTGMPQPQHF.

For the CDR3, the DNA is TGTGCCAGCAGGCCCTGGACAGGGGGATCCGGGGAGCTGTTTTTT. Translated, it gives CASRPWTGGSGELFF. This chain links TRBV27 with TRBJ2-2, with 10 bases identical to TRBD1. Germline V lookup: CDR1 MNHEY, CDR2 SMNVEV (reference sequence). This CDR3 contains 15 residues. V lost 6 bases to trimming and J lost 6 bases; unmatched junction nucleotides: 7.

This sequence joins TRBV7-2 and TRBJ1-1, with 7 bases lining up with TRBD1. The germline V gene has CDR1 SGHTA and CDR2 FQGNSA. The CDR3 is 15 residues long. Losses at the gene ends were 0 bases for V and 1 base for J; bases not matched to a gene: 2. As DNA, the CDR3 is TGTGCCAGCAGCTTAGCAAGGGGGCGGAACACTGAAGCTTTCTTT. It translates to CASSLARGRNTEAFF.

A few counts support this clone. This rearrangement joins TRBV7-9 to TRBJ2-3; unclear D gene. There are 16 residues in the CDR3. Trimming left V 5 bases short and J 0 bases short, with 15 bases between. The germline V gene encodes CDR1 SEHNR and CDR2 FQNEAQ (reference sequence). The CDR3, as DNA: TGTGCCAGCAGCAAAACTATCACAGCTAGCACAGATACGCAGTATTTT. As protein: CASSKTITASTDTQYF.

For the CDR3, the DNA is TGTGCCTGGAGTGTTCCGATGGTAGCGGCAAACACCGGGGAGCTGTTTTTT. Its translation is CAWSVPMVAANTGELFF. The chain combines TRBV30 with TRBJ2-2, with D maybe TRBD2 (6 bases). Germline V gives CDR1 GTSNPN, CDR2 SVGIG (reference sequence). The CDR3 sequence is 17 residues long. V was shortened by 0 bases and J by 2 bases, with 16 bases between the two germline ends.

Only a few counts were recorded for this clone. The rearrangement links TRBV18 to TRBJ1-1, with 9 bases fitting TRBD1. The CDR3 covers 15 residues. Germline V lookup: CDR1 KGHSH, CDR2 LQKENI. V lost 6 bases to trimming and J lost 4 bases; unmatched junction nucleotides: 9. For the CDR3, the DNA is TGTGCCAGCTCCCGACAGGGGGAGGTGGGCACTGAAGCTTTCTTT. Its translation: CASSRQGEVGTEAFF.

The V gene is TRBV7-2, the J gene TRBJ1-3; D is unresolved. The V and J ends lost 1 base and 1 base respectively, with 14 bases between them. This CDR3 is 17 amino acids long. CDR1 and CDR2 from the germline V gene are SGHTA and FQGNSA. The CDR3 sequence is CASSLGPGLGSGNTIYF. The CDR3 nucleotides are TGTGCCAGCAGCTTAGGGCCGGGCTTGGGGTCTGGAAACACCATATATTTT.

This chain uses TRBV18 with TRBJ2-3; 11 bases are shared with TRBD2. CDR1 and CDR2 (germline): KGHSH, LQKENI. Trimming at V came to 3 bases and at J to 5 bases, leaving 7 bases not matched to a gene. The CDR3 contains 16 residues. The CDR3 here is CASSPLTSGAGDTQYF. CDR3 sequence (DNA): TGTGCCAGCTCACCCCTGACTAGCGGGGCCGGAGATACGCAGTATTTT.

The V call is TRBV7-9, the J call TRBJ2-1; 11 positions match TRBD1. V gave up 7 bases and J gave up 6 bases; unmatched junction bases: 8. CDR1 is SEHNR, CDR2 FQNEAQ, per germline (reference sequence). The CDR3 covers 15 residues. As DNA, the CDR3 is TGTGCCAGCAACATGGGACAGGGGGTAGTCAATGAGCAGTTCTTC. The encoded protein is CASNMGQGVVNEQFF.

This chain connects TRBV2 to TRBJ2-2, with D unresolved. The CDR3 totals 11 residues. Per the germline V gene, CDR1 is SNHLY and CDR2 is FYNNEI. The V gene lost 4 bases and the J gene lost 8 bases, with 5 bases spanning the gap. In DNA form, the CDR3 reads TGTGCCAGCAGTGTTTTAGGGGAGCTGTTTTTT. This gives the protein CASSVLGELFF.

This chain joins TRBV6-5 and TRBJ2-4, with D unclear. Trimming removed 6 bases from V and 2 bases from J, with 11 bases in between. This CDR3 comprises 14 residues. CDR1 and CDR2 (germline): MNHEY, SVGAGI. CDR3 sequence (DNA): TGTGCCAGCAGATTAGGAAGGACCAAAAACATTCAGTACTTC. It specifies CASRLGRTKNIQYF.